This T cell receptor (beta chain) originates from a study of cytotoxic CD8 clonotypes in ibrutinib-treated CLL. Notes on the study in general: Clonality increased at ibrutinib response, then returned toward baseline at progression. Baseline values of clonality outstripped age-matched healthy donors and followed circulating CD8+ T-cell counts.

CDR1 and CDR2 from the germline V gene are SGHRS and YFSETQ. The CDR3 totals 17 residues. Trimming cost V 4 bases and J 7 bases; bases outside gene matches: 20. A 1 in 200,000 to 1 in 1 million T cell depth was the sequencing target. The repertoire was sequenced with immunoSEQ multiplex PCR; TCRdb's copy has only in-frame clones and lacks some. The table has around 97,000 clones, 70% to 80% seen once. A word on this clone: What it binds is unknown.

The sequence was obtained from a human donor with chronic lymphocytic leukemia. The rearrangement uses TRBV5-1 and TRBJ2-7; 7 nucleotides agree with TRBD2. The sequenced sample was PBMCs, obtained after 12 months of ibrutinib treatment. The CDR3 DNA reads TGCGCCAGCAGCCCCCCACAGGATGGCGGGGGTTCGAGAGAGCAGTACTTC. This codes for CASSPPQDGGGSREQYF.